This T cell receptor beta chain was found in a study of blood T cell repertoires in COVID-19. For the study at large: There were acute and convalescent COVID-19 samples, and they came from the United States, Italy and Spain. In each case, the material was cDNA or gDNA derived from T cells, B-cell-depleted T cells, or PBMCs.

Study processing details: Amplification from reference gene primers served as the basis for estimated nucleated cell counts. The assay was immunoSEQ multiplex PCR, and TCRdb's table has in-frame clones only and misses some. The DNA was the basis for D and trimming; V, J and clone size are from that table. This sample has 35,000 to 55,000 clones, with 85% found just once. The sample was peripheral blood. This clonotype was obtained from a woman in her 70s in a cohort sampled during active COVID-19.

CDR3 protein: CASSHSLRGTGVSDTQYF. In DNA, the CDR3 is TGCGCCAGCAGCCACTCCCTGAGAGGGACAGGGGTTTCAGATACGCAGTATTTT. The rearrangement joins TRBV4-1 to TRBJ2-3; 10 positions match TRBD1. This CDR3 is built from 18 residues. Trimming cost V 3 bases and J 4 bases; bases outside gene matches: 13. The germline V gene has CDR1 MGHRA and CDR2 YSYEKL.